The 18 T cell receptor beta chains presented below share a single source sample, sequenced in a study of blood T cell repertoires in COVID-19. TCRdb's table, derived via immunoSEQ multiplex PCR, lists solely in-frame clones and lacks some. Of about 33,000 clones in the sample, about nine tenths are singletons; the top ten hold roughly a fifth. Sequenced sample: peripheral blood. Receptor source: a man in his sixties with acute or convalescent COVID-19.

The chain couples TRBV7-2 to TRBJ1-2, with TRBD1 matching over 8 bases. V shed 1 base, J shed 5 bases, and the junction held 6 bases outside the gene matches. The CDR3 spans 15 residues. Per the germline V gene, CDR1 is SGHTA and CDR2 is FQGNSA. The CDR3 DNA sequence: TGTGCCAGCAGCTTAGAGACAGGGGCCCTATATGGCTACACCTTC. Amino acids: CASSLETGALYGYTF.

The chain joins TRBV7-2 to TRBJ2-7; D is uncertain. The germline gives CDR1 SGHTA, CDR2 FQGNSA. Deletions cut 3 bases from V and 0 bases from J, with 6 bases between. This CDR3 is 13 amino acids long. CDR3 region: CASSLQVSYEQYF. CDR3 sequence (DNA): TGTGCCAGCAGCTTGCAGGTCTCCTACGAGCAGTACTTC.

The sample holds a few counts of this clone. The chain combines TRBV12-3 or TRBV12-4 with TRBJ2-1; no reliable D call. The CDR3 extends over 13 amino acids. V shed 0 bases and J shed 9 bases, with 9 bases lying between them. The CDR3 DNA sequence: TGTGCCAGCAGTTTAGCGGCCATTGGTGAGCAGTTCTTC. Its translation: CASSLAAIGEQFF.

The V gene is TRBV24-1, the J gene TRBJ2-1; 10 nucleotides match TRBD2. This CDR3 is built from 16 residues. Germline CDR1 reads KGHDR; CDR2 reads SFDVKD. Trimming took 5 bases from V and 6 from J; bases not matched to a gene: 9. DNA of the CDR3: TGTGCCACCAGTGGTCCCCTGGCTAGCGGGAGCAATGAGCAGTTCTTC. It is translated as CATSGPLASGSNEQFF.

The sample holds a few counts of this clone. CDR3 residues: CSVFGLRDEQYF. CDR3 DNA: TGCAGCGTTTTCGGACTCCGGGACGAGCAGTACTTC. This chain joins TRBV29-1 and TRBJ2-7, with D possibly being TRBD2 (5 bases). The length of the CDR3 is 12 residues. Germline V gene sequence: CDR1 SQVTM, CDR2 ANQGSEA. Trimming shortened V by 5 bases and J by 5 bases, and 13 bases separated the two germline ends.

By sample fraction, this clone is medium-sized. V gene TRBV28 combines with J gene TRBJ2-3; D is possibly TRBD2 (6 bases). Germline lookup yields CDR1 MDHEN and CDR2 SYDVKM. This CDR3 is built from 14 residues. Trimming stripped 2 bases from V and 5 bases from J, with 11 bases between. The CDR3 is CASSLMGGRDTQYF. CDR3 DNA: TGTGCCAGCAGTTTAATGGGAGGACGAGATACGCAGTATTTT.

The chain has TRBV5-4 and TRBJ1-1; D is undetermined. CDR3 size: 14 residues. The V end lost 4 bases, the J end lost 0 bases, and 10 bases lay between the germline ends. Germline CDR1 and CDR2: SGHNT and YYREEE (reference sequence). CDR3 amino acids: CASSPRSMNTEAFF. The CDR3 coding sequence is TGTGCCAGCAGCCCTAGGTCGATGAACACTGAAGCTTTCTTT.

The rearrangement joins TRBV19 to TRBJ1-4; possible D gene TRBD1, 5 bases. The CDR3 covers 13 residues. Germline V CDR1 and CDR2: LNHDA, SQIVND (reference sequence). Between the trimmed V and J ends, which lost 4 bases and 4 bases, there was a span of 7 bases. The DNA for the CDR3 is TGTGCCAGTAGTAACAGGAATAATGAAAAACTGTTTTTT. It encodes CASSNRNNEKLFF. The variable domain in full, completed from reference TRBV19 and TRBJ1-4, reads DGGITQSPKYLFRKEGQNVTLSCEQNLNHDAMYWYRQDPGQGLRLIYYSQIVNDFQKGDIAEGYSVSREKKESFPLTVTSAQKNPTAFYLCASSNRNNEKLFFGSGTQLSVL.

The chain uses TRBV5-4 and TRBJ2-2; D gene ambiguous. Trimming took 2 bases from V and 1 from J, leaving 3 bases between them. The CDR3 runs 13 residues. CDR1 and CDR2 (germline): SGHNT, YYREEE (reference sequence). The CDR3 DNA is TGTGCCAGCAGCTTCAGGAACACCGGGGAGCTGTTTTTT. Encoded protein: CASSFRNTGELFF.

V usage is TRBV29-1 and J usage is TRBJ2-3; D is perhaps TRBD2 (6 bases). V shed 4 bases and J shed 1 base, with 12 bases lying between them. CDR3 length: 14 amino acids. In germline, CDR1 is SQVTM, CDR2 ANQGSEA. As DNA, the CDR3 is TGCAGCGTTGGGCTAGGCGGGGGCACAGATACGCAGTATTTT. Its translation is CSVGLGGGTDTQYF.

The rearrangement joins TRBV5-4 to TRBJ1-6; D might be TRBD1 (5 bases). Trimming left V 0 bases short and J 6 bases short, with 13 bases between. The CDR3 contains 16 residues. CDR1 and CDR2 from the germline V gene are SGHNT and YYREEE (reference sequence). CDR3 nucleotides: TGTGCCAGCAGCTTGGCCTGGCAGGGCTCTAATTCACCCCTCCACTTT. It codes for CASSLAWQGSNSPLHF. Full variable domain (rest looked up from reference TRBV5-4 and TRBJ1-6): ETGVTQSPTHLIKTRGQQVTLRCSSQSGHNTVSWYQQALGQGPQFIFQYYREEENGRGNFPPRFSGLQFPNYSSELNVNALELDDSALYLCASSLAWQGSNSPLHFGNGTRLTVT.

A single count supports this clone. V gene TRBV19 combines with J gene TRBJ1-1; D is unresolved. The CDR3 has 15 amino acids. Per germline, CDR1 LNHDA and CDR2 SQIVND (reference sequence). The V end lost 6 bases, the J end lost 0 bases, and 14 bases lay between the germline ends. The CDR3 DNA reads TGTGCCAGTAGGGACTCGGTATCCGTGAACACTGAAGCTTTCTTT. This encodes CASRDSVSVNTEAFF.

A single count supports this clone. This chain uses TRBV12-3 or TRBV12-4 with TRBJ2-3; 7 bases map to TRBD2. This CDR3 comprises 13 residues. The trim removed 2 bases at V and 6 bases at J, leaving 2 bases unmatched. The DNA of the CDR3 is TGTGCCAGCAGTTTAAGGGAGGGCGATACGCAGTATTTT. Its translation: CASSLREGDTQYF.

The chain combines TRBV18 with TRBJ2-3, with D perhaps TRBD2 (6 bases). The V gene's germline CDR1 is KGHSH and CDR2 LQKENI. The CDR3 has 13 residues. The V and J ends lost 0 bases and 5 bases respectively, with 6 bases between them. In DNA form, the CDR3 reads TGTGCCAGCTCACCACCCGGGGGAGATACGCAGTATTTT. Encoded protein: CASSPPGGDTQYF.

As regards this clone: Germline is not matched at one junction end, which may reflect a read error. The CDR3 loop is CASKRLAGDYDEQFF. In DNA, the CDR3 is TGCGCCAGCAAGCGACTAGCGGGAGACTACGATGAGCAGTTCTTC. The V call is TRBV10-2, the J call TRBJ2-1; 12 bases line up with TRBD2. CDR1 is WSHSY, CDR2 SAAADI, per germline. The CDR3 extends over 15 amino acids.

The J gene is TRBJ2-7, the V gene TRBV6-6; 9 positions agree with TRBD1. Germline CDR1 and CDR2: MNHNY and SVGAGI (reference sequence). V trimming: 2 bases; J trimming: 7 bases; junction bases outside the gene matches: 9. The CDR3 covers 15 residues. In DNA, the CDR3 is TGTGCCAGCAGTTACCTCCGGACAGGGGAGGATGAGCAGTACTTC. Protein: CASSYLRTGEDEQYF.

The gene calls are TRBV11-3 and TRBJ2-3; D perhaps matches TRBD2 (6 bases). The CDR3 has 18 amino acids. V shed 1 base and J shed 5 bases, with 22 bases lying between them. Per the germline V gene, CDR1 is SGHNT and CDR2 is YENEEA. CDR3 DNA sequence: TGTGCCAGCAGCTTAGTCCCCACCCTTTGGAGGGCCGTAGATACGCAGTATTTT. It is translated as CASSLVPTLWRAVDTQYF. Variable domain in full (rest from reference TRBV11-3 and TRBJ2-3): EAGVVQSPRYKIIEKKQPVAFWCNPISGHNTLYWYLQNLGQGPELLIRYENEEAVDDSQLPKDRFSAERLKGVDSTLKIQPAELGDSAVYLCASSLVPTLWRAVDTQYFGPGTRLTVL.

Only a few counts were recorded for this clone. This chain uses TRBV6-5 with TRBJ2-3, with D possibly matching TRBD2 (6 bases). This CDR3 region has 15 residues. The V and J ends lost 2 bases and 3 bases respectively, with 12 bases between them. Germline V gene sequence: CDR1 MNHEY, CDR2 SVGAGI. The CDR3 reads CASSYGGYGTDTQYF. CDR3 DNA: TGTGCCAGCAGTTACGGGGGGTATGGTACAGATACGCAGTATTTT.